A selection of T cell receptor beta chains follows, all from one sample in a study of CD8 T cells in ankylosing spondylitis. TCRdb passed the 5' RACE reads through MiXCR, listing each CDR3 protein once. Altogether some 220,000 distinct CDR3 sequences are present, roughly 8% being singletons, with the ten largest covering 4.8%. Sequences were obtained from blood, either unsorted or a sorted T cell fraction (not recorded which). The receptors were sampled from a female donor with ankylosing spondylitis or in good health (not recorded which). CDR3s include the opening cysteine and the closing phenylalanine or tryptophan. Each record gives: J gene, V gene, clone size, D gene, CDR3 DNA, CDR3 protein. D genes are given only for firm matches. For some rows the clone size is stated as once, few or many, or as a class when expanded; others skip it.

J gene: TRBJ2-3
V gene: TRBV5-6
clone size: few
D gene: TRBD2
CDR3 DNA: TGTGCCAGCAGCTTGGCTAGCGGATATAGCACAGATACGCAGTATTTT
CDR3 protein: CASSLASGYSTDTQYF

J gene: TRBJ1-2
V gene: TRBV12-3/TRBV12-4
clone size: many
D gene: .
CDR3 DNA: TGTGCCAGCAGTCCACAGGGAGCTAACTATGGCTACACCTTC
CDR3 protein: CASSPQGANYGYTF

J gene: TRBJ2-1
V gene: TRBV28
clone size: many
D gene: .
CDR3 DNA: TGTGCCAGCAGTCAAGGGGTGACCTACAATGAGCAGTTCTTC
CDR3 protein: CASSQGVTYNEQFF

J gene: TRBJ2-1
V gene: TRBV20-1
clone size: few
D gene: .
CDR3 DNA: TGCTGTGCTGGACAAGGTGGCAACTCCTACAATGAGCAGTTCTTC
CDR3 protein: CCAGQGGNSYNEQFF

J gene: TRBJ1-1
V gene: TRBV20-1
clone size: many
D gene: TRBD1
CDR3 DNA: TGCAGTGCTGATTCAGGGGGATTGGGAGCTTTCTTT
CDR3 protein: CSADSGGLGAFF

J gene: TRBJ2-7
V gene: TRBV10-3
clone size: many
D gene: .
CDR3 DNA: TGTGCCGTATCACAGGGATCCTACGAGCAGTACTTC
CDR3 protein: CAVSQGSYEQYF

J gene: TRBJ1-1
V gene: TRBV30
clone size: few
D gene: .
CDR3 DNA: TGTGCCTGGAGTGTACGACGCGGGGGGCCGATTAGAGGAACTGAAGCTTTCTTT
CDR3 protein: CAWSVRRGGPIRGTEAFF

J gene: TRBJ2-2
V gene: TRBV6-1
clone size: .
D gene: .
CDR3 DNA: TGTGTCAGCAGAGACGGGACACTGAACACCGGGGAGCTGTTTTTT
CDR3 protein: CVSRDGTLNTGELFF

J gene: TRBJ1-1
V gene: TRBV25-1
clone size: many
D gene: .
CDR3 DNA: TGTGCCAGCAGGGCAAGTAGACCTGAAGCTTTCTTT
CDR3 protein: CASRASRPEAFF

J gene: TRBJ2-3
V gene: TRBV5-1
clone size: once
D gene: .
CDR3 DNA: TGCGCCAGCAGCTCCGGCCGAGGGGGCACAGATACGCAGTATTTT
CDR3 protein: CASSSGRGGTDTQYF

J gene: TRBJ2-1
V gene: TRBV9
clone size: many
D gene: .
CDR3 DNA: TGTGCCAGCAGCGTAGTGGCGGCACACTCCTACAATGAGCAGTTCTTC
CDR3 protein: CASSVVAAHSYNEQFF

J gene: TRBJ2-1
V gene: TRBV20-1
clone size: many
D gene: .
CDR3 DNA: TGCAGTGCTAGGGCTAGGCGGGTCTACAATGAGCAGTTCTTC
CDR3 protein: CSARARRVYNEQFF

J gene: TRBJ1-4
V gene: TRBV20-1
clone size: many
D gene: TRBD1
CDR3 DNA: TGCAGTGCTAGAACAGGGGCAACTAATGAAAAACTGTTTTTT
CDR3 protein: CSARTGATNEKLFF

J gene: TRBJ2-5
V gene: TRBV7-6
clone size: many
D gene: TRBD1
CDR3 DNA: TGTGCCAGCAGCTCCCGACAGGGCCAAGAGACCCAGTACTTC
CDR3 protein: CASSSRQGQETQYF

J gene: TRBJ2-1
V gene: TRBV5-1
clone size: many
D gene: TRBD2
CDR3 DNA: TGCGCCAGCAGCTTGGGACAGCGGGAGCCTAATGAGCAGTTCTTC
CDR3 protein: CASSLGQREPNEQFF

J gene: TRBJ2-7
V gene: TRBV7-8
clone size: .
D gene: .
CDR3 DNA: TGTGCCAGCAACTCCCAAGGGGGGGGTAACTACGAGCAGTACTTC
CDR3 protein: CASNSQGGGNYEQYF

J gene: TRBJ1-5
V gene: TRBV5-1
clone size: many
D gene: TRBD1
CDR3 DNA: TGCGCCAGCAGCTTATCACCGGGACAGGGCCCTAATCAGCCCCAGCATTTT
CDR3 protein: CASSLSPGQGPNQPQHF

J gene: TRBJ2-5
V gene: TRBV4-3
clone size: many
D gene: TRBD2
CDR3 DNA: TGCGCCAGCAGCCAAGCGGTTACTAGCGGGGTACAAGAGACCCAGTACTTC
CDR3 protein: CASSQAVTSGVQETQYF

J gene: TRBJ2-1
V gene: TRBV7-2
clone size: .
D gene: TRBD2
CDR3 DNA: TGTGCCAGCAGCTTTACTAGCGAGGGAGAGCAGTTCTTC
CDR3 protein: CASSFTSEGEQFF

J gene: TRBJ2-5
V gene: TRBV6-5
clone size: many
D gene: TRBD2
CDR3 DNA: TGTGCCAGCAGTTACAGGGGACTAGCGGGAGCGGAAGAGACCCAGTACTTC
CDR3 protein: CASSYRGLAGAEETQYF

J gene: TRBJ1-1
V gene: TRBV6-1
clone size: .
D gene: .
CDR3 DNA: TGTGCCAGCAGGCCCAGTGGGGTGGGTGAAGCTTTCTTT
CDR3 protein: CASRPSGVGEAFF

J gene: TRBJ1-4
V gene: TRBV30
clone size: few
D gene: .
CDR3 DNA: TGTGCCTGGAGTGTGGCAGATGAAAAACTGTTTTTT
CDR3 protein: CAWSVADEKLFF

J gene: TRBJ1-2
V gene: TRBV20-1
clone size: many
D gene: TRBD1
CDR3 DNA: TGCAGTGCTACAGGGGGTATACAGGCCGGTTCTAACTATGGCTACACCTTC
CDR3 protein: CSATGGIQAGSNYGYTF